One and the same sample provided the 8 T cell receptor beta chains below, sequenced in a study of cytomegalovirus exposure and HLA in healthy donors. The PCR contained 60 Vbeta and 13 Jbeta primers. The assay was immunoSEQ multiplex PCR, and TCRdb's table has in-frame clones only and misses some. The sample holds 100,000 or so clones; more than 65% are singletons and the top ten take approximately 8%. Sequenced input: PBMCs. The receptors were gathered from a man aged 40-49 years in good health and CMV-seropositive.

In nucleotides, the CDR3 is TGTGCCAGCAGCTGGCTAGCGGGAGTTAATGAGCAGTTCTTC. Translation gives CASSWLAGVNEQFF. The chain has TRBV11-3 and TRBJ2-1, with TRBD2 identical over 10 bases. With 4 bases clipped from V and 7 bases from J, the junction kept 4 bases outside the gene matches. The CDR3 runs to 14 residues. The germline V gene has CDR1 SGHNT and CDR2 YENEEA.

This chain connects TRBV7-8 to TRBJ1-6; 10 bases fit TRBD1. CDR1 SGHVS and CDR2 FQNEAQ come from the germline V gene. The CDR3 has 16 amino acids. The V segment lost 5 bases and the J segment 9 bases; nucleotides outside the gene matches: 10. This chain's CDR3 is CASSHRDRGGSSPLHF. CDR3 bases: TGTGCCAGCAGCCACCGGGACAGGGGAGGCAGTTCACCCCTCCACTTT.

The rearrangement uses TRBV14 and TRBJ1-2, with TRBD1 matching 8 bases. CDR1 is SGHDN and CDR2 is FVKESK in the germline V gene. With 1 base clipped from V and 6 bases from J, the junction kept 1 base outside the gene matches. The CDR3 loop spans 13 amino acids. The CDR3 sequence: CASSQGQGNGYTF. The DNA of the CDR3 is TGTGCCAGCAGCCAAGGACAGGGGAATGGCTACACCTTC.

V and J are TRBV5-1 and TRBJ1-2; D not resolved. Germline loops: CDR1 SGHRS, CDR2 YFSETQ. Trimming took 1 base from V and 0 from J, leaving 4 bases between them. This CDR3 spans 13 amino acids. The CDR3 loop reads CASSLTANYGYTF. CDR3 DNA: TGCGCCAGCAGCTTGACAGCTAACTATGGCTACACCTTC.

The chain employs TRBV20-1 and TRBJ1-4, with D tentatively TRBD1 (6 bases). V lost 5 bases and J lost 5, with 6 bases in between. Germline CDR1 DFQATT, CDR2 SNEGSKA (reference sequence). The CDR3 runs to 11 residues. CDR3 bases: TGCAGTGCTGGGACAAATGAAAAACTGTTTTTT. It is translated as CSAGTNEKLFF.

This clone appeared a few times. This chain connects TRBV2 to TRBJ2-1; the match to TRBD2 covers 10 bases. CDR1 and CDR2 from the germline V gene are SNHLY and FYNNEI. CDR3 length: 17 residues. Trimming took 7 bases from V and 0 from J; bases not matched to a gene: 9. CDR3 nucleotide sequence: TGTGCCAGCAAGGGGACTAGCGACCCCAGCTCCTACAATGAGCAGTTCTTC. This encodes CASKGTSDPSSYNEQFF.

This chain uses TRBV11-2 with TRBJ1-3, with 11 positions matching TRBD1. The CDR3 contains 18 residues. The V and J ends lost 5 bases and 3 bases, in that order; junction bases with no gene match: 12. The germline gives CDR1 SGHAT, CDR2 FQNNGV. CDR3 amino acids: CASSVGEGQGANGNTIYF. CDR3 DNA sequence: TGTGCCAGCAGCGTGGGAGAAGGACAGGGGGCGAATGGAAACACCATATATTTT.

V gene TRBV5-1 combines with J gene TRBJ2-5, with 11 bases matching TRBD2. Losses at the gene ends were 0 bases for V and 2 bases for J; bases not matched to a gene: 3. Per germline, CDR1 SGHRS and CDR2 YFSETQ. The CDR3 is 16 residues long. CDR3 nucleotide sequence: TGCGCCAGCAGCTTGGGGCTAGCGGGAGGTCAAGAGACCCAGTACTTC. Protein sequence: CASSLGLAGGQETQYF.